This T cell receptor beta chain appears in the sequencing data of a study of response to subunit inactivated influenza vaccine. One entry per CDR3 protein results from TCRdb running MiXCR on the RT-PCR reads. The sample holds approximately 290,000 distinct CDR3 sequences, around 20% seen once. Germline V gives CDR1 LGHNT, CDR2 FRNRAP. The V end was cut by 7 bases, the J end by 8 bases, with 17 bases between. The CDR3 covers 13 residues. About this clonotype: Its target is unknown.

Study results and limitations: The authors suggested that every seasonal influenza vaccination recruits few new T cells.

Source: PBMCs from blood, taken approximately 20 months after vaccination. This chain links TRBV12-5 with TRBJ1-2, with D uncertain. The TCR comes from a man between 50 and 70 years old who received an inactivated influenza vaccine. CDR3 bases: TGTGCTAGTGCCCCCGGAGACGTTCGCGGCTACACCTTC. The encoded protein is CASAPGDVRGYTF. The full variable domain, rest sourced from reference TRBV12-5 and TRBJ1-2, is DARVTQTPRHKVTEMGQEVTMRCQPILGHNTVFWYRQTMMQGLELLAYFRNRAPLDDSGMPKDRFSAEMPDATLATLKIQPSEPRDSAVYFCASAPGDVRGYTFGSGTRLTVV.